A single sample gave rise to the 5 T cell receptor beta chains below, sequenced in a study of T-cell memory formation after mild COVID-19. TCRdb re-derived calls from the 5' RACE reads in MiXCR, one entry per CDR3 protein. The sample includes roughly 89,000 distinct CDR3 sequences, over 12% seen only once; the top ten take approximately 39%. Specimen: PBMCs or a T cell subset sorted from them (not recorded which). Receptors originate from a man aged 18 to 30 who had mild COVID-19 (a few samples of this study predate the infection). Cell type and time point are not known.

The J gene is TRBJ2-5, the V gene TRBV15; no clear D gene. V was pared by 5 bases and J by 5 bases, with 9 bases between. This CDR3 is 12 amino acids long. CDR1 and CDR2 (germline): LNHNV, YYDKDF (reference sequence). CDR3 residues: CATSPEFETQYF. The DNA of the CDR3 is TGTGCCACCAGCCCGGAGTTTGAGACCCAGTACTTC.

The V and J genes are TRBV4-3 and TRBJ1-1; no clear D gene. Germline V lookup: CDR1 LGHNA, CDR2 YSLEER. Trimming took off 0 bases at V and 4 bases at J, with 9 bases between the two ends. The CDR3 runs to 14 residues. The CDR3 DNA is TGCGCCAGCAGCCAAGAGGGATGGCGCACTGAAGCTTTCTTT. Its translation is CASSQEGWRTEAFF.

The chain employs TRBV7-9 and TRBJ2-3; 7 bases fit TRBD1. V lost 5 bases to trimming and J lost 3 bases; unmatched junction nucleotides: 5. This CDR3 spans 14 amino acids. Germline V lookup: CDR1 SEHNR, CDR2 FQNEAQ (reference sequence). CDR3 sequence (DNA): TGTGCCAGCAGCGCCCGACAGGGAACAGATACGCAGTATTTT. It yields the protein CASSARQGTDTQYF.

This clonotype appeared many times. The genes are TRBV3-1 and TRBJ2-1, with 8 bases lining up with TRBD1. In germline, CDR1 is LGHDT, CDR2 YNNKEL (reference sequence). The CDR3 length is 16 residues. With V trimmed by 4 bases and J by 7 bases, 12 bases remained unmatched. The CDR3 DNA reads TGTGCCAGCAGCCCCTCGACAGGGGTCGCCGGAAATGAGCAGTTCTTC. Translating gives CASSPSTGVAGNEQFF.

The CDR3 region has the DNA TGTGCCAGCAGTTTGGGGTATCCCAATCAGCCCCAGCATTTT. Its translation is CASSLGYPNQPQHF. The chain couples TRBV27 to TRBJ1-5; D uncertain. The length of the CDR3 is 14 residues. V lost 3 bases to trimming and J lost 3 bases, with 9 bases between them. Germline loops: CDR1 MNHEY, CDR2 SMNVEV (reference sequence).